These 17 T cell receptor beta chains were sequenced from one sample in a study of blood T cell repertoires in COVID-19. The data were produced by immunoSEQ multiplex PCR, yet TCRdb's version contains in-frame clones alone and is incomplete. The sample holds 150,000 to 180,000 clones; about 89% are singletons and the top ten take about 0.57%. What was sequenced was peripheral blood. The source is a man aged 50 to 59 with acute or convalescent COVID-19.

V usage is TRBV4-3 and J usage is TRBJ2-1; 8 positions match TRBD1. CDR3 size: 14 residues. The J segment lost 9 bases and the V segment lost 4 bases, leaving 8 bases of the junction unmatched. The germline V gene encodes CDR1 LGHNA and CDR2 YSLEER. The CDR3 sequence is CASSLSRQGFEQFF. In nucleotides, the CDR3 is TGCGCCAGCAGCCTATCCCGACAGGGGTTTGAGCAGTTCTTC.

The chain employs TRBV2 and TRBJ2-7, with 7 bases lining up with TRBD1. V lost 5 bases, J lost 6 bases, and 7 bases stayed unmatched. Looked up from germline, CDR1 is SNHLY and CDR2 is FYNNEI. CDR3 size: 13 residues. The CDR3 reads CASSIQGESEQYF. CDR3 nucleotide sequence: TGTGCCAGCAGTATCCAGGGGGAATCCGAGCAGTACTTC.

This sequence joins TRBV10-2 and TRBJ1-2; 7 nucleotides line up with TRBD1. V was clipped by 6 bases and J by 8 bases; unmatched bases: 6. Germline CDR1 WSHSY, CDR2 SAAADI. This CDR3 region has 12 residues. The CDR3 DNA sequence: TGCGCCAGCAGGGAGGACAGGAAAGGCTACACCTTC. It translates to CASREDRKGYTF.

This chain joins TRBV4-3 and TRBJ1-4, with D possibly TRBD1 on 5 matching bases. V was pared by 8 bases and J by 3 bases, with 16 bases between. Per the germline V gene, CDR1 is LGHNA and CDR2 is YSLEER. The CDR3 is made up of 15 amino acids. CDR3 bases: TGCGCCAGCGGCCCGAACTGGGGGGCTAATGAAAAACTGTTTTTT. Translated, it gives CASGPNWGANEKLFF.

V usage is TRBV30 and J usage is TRBJ2-7, with 7 bases fitting TRBD2. This CDR3 comprises 16 residues. From germline, CDR1 is GTSNPN and CDR2 SVGIG (reference sequence). V trimming: 4 bases; J trimming: 3 bases; junction bases outside the gene matches: 15. CDR3 amino acids: CAWTLSLGLADYEQYF. The DNA for the CDR3 is TGTGCCTGGACCCTATCTCTGGGGCTAGCGGACTACGAGCAGTACTTC.

The V gene is TRBV30, the J gene TRBJ2-7, with D tentatively TRBD1 (6 bases). The CDR3 is 13 amino acids. Germline V gene data show CDR1 as GTSNPN and CDR2 as SVGIG (reference sequence). Trimming cost V 5 bases and J 6 bases, with 17 bases left between them. For the CDR3, the DNA is TGTGCCTGGGCCAGGGGTACTTTGGGCGAGCAGTACGTC. It codes for CAWARGTLGEQYV.

The chain joins TRBV23-1 to TRBJ2-1; 8 bases fit TRBD2. TRBV23-1 is an open reading frame, and its role is uncertain. The CDR3 runs to 18 residues. Germline trimming cut 4 bases from V and 2 bases from J; bases unmatched to any gene: 13. CDR3 sequence: CASSLTSGESLAYNEQFF. DNA for the CDR3: TGCGCCAGCAGTCTAACTAGCGGAGAAAGTTTGGCCTACAATGAGCAGTTCTTC.

The rearrangement joins TRBV7-3 to TRBJ2-5; the match to TRBD1 covers 7 bases. The V and J ends lost 0 bases and 5 bases, in that order; junction bases with no gene match: 3. The germline V gene has CDR1 SGHTA and CDR2 FQGTGA. CDR3 length equals 14 residues. CDR3 residues: CASSLTGTEETQYF. The CDR3 region has the DNA TGTGCCAGCAGCTTAACAGGGACAGAGGAGACCCAGTACTTC.

In DNA, the CDR3 is TGTGCCAGCAGTCTGCGGGTTCCCCTCTACGAGCAGTACGTC. Protein sequence: CASSLRVPLYEQYV. This rearrangement joins TRBV2 to TRBJ2-7; tentatively, D is TRBD2 (5 bases). The V and J ends lost 5 bases and 3 bases respectively, with 14 bases between them. From germline, CDR1 is SNHLY and CDR2 FYNNEI. The CDR3 runs 14 residues.

This clone showed up just once. The rearrangement joins TRBV4-2 to TRBJ2-5; D gene ambiguous. This CDR3 has 17 amino acids. Germline V lookup: CDR1 LGHNA, CDR2 YNFKEQ. The V gene lost 2 bases and the J gene lost 0 bases, with 16 bases spanning the gap. The CDR3 region has the DNA TGTGCCAGCAGCCAATCCCCGACTCCAACGTACCAAGAGACCCAGTACTTC. Protein product: CASSQSPTPTYQETQYF.

CDR3 protein: CASSFNRADTQYF. CDR3 bases: TGTGCCAGCAGTTTTAACAGGGCTGATACGCAGTATTTT. This rearrangement joins TRBV28 to TRBJ2-3; tentative D call: TRBD1 (6 bases). This CDR3 is 13 amino acids long. Germline CDR1 is MDHEN and CDR2 is SYDVKM. Between the trimmed V and J ends, which lost 3 bases and 6 bases, there was a span of 10 bases. The whole variable domain, remainder taken from reference TRBV28 and TRBJ2-3, is DVKVTQSSRYLVKRTGEKVFLECVQDMDHENMFWYRQDPGLGLRLIYFSYDVKMKEKGDIPEGYSVSREKKERFSLILESASTNQTSMYLCASSFNRADTQYFGPGTRLTVL.

The rearrangement uses TRBV18 and TRBJ2-5; D is unclear. CDR1 is KGHSH, CDR2 LQKENI, per germline. The length of the CDR3 is 14 residues. Trimming took 2 bases from V and 2 from J, leaving 9 bases between them. The CDR3 protein is CASSPGSGQETQYF. The CDR3 bases are TGTGCCAGCTCACCAGGCTCAGGACAAGAGACCCAGTACTTC.

The chain joins TRBV6-1 to TRBJ2-5, with TRBD2 as a possible D gene (7 bases). The V gene lost 2 bases and the J gene lost 4 bases, with 14 bases spanning the gap. There are 15 residues in the CDR3. Germline CDR1 MNHNS, CDR2 SASEGT. Here the CDR3 reads CASSERGGVVETQYF. The CDR3 DNA follows: TGTGCCAGCAGTGAAAGGGGGGGCGTGGTAGAGACCCAGTACTTC.

The gene calls are TRBV7-9 and TRBJ2-1, with 12 bases aligning to TRBD2. The ends lost 5 bases at V and 6 bases at J; junction bases unmatched: 5. Germline assignment: CDR1 SEHNR and CDR2 FQNEAQ (reference sequence). This CDR3 has 15 amino acids. CDR3 DNA sequence: TGTGCCAGCAGCAGGCCGGGACTAGCGGGCAATGAGCAGTTCTTC. Protein: CASSRPGLAGNEQFF.

The V call is TRBV6-5, the J call TRBJ2-7; 9 bases map to TRBD1. The CDR3 consists of 14 residues. J lost 1 base, V lost 8 bases, and 6 bases had no gene match. Germline CDR1 MNHEY, CDR2 SVGAGI. CDR3 loop: CASAPGTGSYEQYV. In nucleotides, the CDR3 is TGTGCCAGCGCCCCCGGGACAGGGTCCTACGAGCAGTACGTC.

The V and J genes are TRBV28 and TRBJ2-1, with 9 bases that match TRBD2. Germline V gene data show CDR1 as MDHEN and CDR2 as SYDVKM. With 8 bases clipped from V and 8 bases from J, the junction kept 13 bases outside the gene matches. The CDR3 consists of 15 residues. The CDR3 DNA follows: TGTGCCAGCTCCCTCATGTTAGCGGGAGTCGATGAGCAGTTCTTC. Translating it yields CASSLMLAGVDEQFF.

CDR3 region: CATSEGQPNQPQHF. The CDR3 DNA follows: TGTGCCACCAGCGAGGGACAGCCCAATCAGCCCCAGCATTTT. The genes are TRBV15 and TRBJ1-5; 7 nucleotides align to TRBD1. This CDR3 spans 14 amino acids. V was clipped by 5 bases and J by 3 bases; unmatched bases: 4. The germline V gene encodes CDR1 LNHNV and CDR2 YYDKDF (reference sequence).